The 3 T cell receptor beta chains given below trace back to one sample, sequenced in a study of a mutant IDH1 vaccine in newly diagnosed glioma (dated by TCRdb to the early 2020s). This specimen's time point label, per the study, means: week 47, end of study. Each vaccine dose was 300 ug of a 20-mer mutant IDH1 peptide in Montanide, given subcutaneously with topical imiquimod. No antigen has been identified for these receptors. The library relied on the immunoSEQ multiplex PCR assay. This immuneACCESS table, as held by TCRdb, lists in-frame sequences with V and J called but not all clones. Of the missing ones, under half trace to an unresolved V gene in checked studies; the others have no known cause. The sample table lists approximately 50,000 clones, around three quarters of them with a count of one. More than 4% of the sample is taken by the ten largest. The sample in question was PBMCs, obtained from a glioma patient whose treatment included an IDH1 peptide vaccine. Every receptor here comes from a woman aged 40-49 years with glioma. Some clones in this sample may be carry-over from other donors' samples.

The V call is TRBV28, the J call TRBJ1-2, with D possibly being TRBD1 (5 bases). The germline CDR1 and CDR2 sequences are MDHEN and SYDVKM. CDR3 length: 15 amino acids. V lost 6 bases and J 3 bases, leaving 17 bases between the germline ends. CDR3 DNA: TGTGCCAGCAGCTCCCCCCCGGACAACCACTATGGCTACACCTTC. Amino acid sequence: CASSSPPDNHYGYTF.

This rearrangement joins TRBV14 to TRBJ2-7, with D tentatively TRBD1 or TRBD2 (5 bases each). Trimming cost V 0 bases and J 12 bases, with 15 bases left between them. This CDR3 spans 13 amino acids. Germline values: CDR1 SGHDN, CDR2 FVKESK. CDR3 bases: TGTGCCAGCAGCCAAGATGGTCGTGGGACCAGGTACTTC. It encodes CASSQDGRGTRYF.

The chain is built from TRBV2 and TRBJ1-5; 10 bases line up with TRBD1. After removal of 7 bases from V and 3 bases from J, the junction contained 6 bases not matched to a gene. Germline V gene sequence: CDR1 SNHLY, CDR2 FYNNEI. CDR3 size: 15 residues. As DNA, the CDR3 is TGTGCCAGCAAACCGGGGACAGGGGTCAATCAGCCCCAGCATTTT. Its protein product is CASKPGTGVNQPQHF.